The 19 T cell receptor beta chains below were found in one sample sequenced in a study of T cells after yellow fever vaccination. From the 5' RACE reads, TCRdb called clonotypes with MiXCR, one entry per CDR3 protein. The sample has a few hundred thousand distinct CDR3 sequences, 3.5% to 4.5% seen once; the top ten hold approximately 19%. The specimen comprised PBMCs, sampled 15 days after the yellow fever booster vaccination. Source of these receptors: a young man who received the YFV17D yellow fever vaccine.

The rearrangement uses TRBV12-3 or TRBV12-4 and TRBJ2-6; D uncertain. Trimming pared 5 bases from V and 0 bases from J, leaving 17 bases between. CDR3 size: 18 residues. As DNA, the CDR3 is TGTGCCAGCAGTCTACGGGCCGAAGGGCCCTCTGGGGCCAACGTCCTGACTTTC. It translates to CASSLRAEGPSGANVLTF.

This clonotype was counted at least ten times. The chain links TRBV7-9 to TRBJ2-6; 8 bases align to TRBD1. The CDR3 has 18 residues. CDR1 and CDR2 (germline): SEHNR, FQNEAQ (reference sequence). After removal of 4 bases from V and 0 bases from J, the junction contained 8 bases not matched to a gene. In DNA, the CDR3 is TGTGCCAGCAGCTACCGGGACAGGCGCAGCTCTGGGGCCAACGTCCTGACTTTC. This sequence encodes CASSYRDRRSSGANVLTF.

This clonotype was observed at least ten times. V usage is TRBV20-1 and J usage is TRBJ2-5; D unclear. V shed 3 bases and J shed 4 bases, with 12 bases lying between them. Germline CDR1 reads DFQATT; CDR2 reads SNEGSKA (reference sequence). This CDR3 is built from 13 residues. The CDR3: CSARHYPGETQYF. CDR3 coding DNA: TGCAGTGCTAGGCACTACCCCGGAGAGACCCAGTACTTC.

This chain uses TRBV24-1 with TRBJ1-2; D might be TRBD1 (5 bases). V dropped 9 bases and J dropped 2 bases, with 18 bases sitting between them. CDR1 is KGHDR, CDR2 SFDVKD, per germline. The CDR3 extends over 15 amino acids. The CDR3 nucleotides read TGTGCCACCGTGCTCGAGTCGGGGGGGAACTATGGCTACACCTTC. Residues: CATVLESGGNYGYTF.

This clonotype was detected only a few times. The J gene is TRBJ1-3, the V gene TRBV20-1; a weak D match, TRBD1 (5 bases). CDR3 length equals 13 residues. Germline V CDR1 and CDR2: DFQATT, SNEGSKA (reference sequence). V lost 3 bases and J lost 4, with 10 bases in between. In nucleotides, the CDR3 is TGCAGTGCTAGCCAGGGCGGCGGAAACACCATATATTTT. Its protein product is CSASQGGGNTIYF.

This clonotype occurred many times. The rearrangement links TRBV7-2 to TRBJ1-1; 8 bases match TRBD1. This CDR3 region has 15 residues. The V and J ends lost 3 bases and 0 bases, in that order; junction bases with no gene match: 3. CDR1 and CDR2 (germline): SGHTA, FQGNSA. The chain's CDR3 is CASSFQGAMNTEAFF. Here the CDR3 DNA reads TGTGCCAGCAGCTTTCAGGGGGCAATGAACACTGAAGCTTTCTTT. The full variable domain, its missing parts supplied by reference TRBV7-2 and TRBJ1-1, is GAGVSQSPSNKVTEKGKDVELRCDPISGHTALYWYRQSLGQGLEFLIYFQGNSAPDKSGLPSDRFSAERTGGSVSTLTIQRTQQEDSAVYLCASSFQGAMNTEAFFGQGTRLTVV.

This clonotype was seen only a few times. At one boundary the junction diverges from the germline segment, which might be a read error. J is TRBJ2-7 and V is TRBV7-2, with D hard to call. Germline CDR1 is SGHTA and CDR2 is FQGNSA. This CDR3 spans 13 amino acids. The CDR3 loop is CASSLPPSSPGDF. The CDR3 region has the DNA TGTGCCAGCAGCTTACCCCCGTCCTCTCCCGGTGACTTC. Supplemented by reference TRBV7-2 and TRBJ2-7, the full variable domain reads GAGVSQSPSNKVTEKGKDVELRCDPISGHTALYWYRQSLGQGLEFLIYFQGNSAPDKSGLPSDRFSAERTGGSVSTLTIQRTQQEDSAVYLCASSLPPSSPGDFGPGTRLTVT.

This clonotype appeared many times. This chain uses TRBV29-1 with TRBJ2-1, with D possibly being TRBD1 or TRBD2 (5 bases each). Trimming removed 7 bases from V and 6 bases from J, with 19 bases in between. The CDR3 loop spans 14 amino acids. The germline V gene has CDR1 SQVTM and CDR2 ANQGSEA. CDR3 protein: CSDRIQTGPNEQFF. The DNA for the CDR3 is TGCAGCGACCGGATACAGACGGGGCCCAATGAGCAGTTCTTC.

This clonotype was seen repeatedly, ten times or more. V gene TRBV29-1 combines with J gene TRBJ2-3; no clear D gene. From germline, CDR1 is SQVTM and CDR2 ANQGSEA. V was trimmed by 5 bases and J by 2 bases, leaving 8 bases between them. The CDR3 consists of 12 residues. CDR3 residues: CSVSGNTDTQYF. In DNA, the CDR3 is TGCAGCGTTTCTGGTAACACAGATACGCAGTATTTT.

This clonotype was counted ten times or more. CDR3 sequence: CSAIQGTSGQETQYF. In nucleotides, the CDR3 is TGCAGTGCTATTCAAGGGACTAGCGGCCAAGAGACCCAGTACTTC. The chain recombines TRBV20-1 with TRBJ2-5; 11 bases agree with TRBD2. Germline V gives CDR1 DFQATT, CDR2 SNEGSKA (reference sequence). CDR3 size: 15 residues. Germline trimming cut 4 bases from V and 1 base from J; bases unmatched to any gene: 5.

At least ten counts were recorded for this clonotype. V gene TRBV6-4 combines with J gene TRBJ2-1; 10 bases are shared with TRBD2. Losses at the gene ends were 4 bases for V and 7 bases for J; bases not matched to a gene: 7. The CDR3 has 15 amino acids. In germline, CDR1 is MRHNA, CDR2 SNTAGT. CDR3 in DNA: TGTGCCAGCAGTGGCGGGACTAGCGCCGGTAATGAGCAGTTCTTC. Translation gives CASSGGTSAGNEQFF.

This clonotype was detected a few times. The CDR3 loop reads CASSRGIGLVRTGELFF. CDR3 coding DNA: TGTGCCAGTAGTCGAGGGATAGGTCTAGTTAGAACCGGGGAGCTGTTTTTT. V and J are TRBV19 and TRBJ2-2, with D perhaps matching TRBD2 (5 bases). V was shortened by 5 bases and J by 5 bases, with 21 bases between the two germline ends. This CDR3 has 17 residues. Germline lookup yields CDR1 LNHDA and CDR2 SQIVND (reference sequence).

This clonotype was counted between two and nine times. V and J are TRBV4-1 and TRBJ1-6; D is perhaps TRBD1 (5 bases). This CDR3 contains 16 residues. Trimming pared 0 bases from V and 2 bases from J, leaving 8 bases between. Germline V lookup: CDR1 MGHRA, CDR2 YSYEKL. For the CDR3, the DNA is TGCGCCAGCAGCCAAGATCCGGGGGCCTATAATTCACCCCTCCACTTT. As protein: CASSQDPGAYNSPLHF.

This clonotype was seen a handful of times. The rearrangement links TRBV3-1 to TRBJ1-5; D remains unclear. The CDR3 has 14 amino acids. Germline V lookup: CDR1 LGHDT, CDR2 YNNKEL (reference sequence). Trimming stripped 5 bases from V and 0 bases from J, with 8 bases between. The CDR3 is CASSFGYSNQPQHF. The CDR3 nucleotides are TGTGCCAGCAGCTTCGGCTATAGCAATCAGCCCCAGCATTTT.

The chain couples TRBV15 to TRBJ2-5; D is ambiguous. The V end lost 5 bases, the J end lost 4 bases, and 11 bases lay between the germline ends. There are 13 residues in the CDR3. Germline V gene data show CDR1 as LNHNV and CDR2 as YYDKDF (reference sequence). Here the CDR3 reads CATSFLDGETQYF. Here the CDR3 DNA reads TGTGCCACCAGCTTCCTCGACGGAGAGACCCAGTACTTC. Full variable domain (outside the CDR3, taken from reference TRBV15 and TRBJ2-5): DAMVIQNPRYQVTQFGKPVTLSCSQTLNHNVMYWYQQKSSQAPKLLFHYYDKDFNNEADTPDNFQSRRPNTSFCFLDIRSPGLGDTAMYLCATSFLDGETQYFGPGTRLLVL.

In this sample, this clonotype turned up a few times. V is TRBV4-1 and J is TRBJ2-3; no clear D. Trimming left V 4 bases short and J 0 bases short, with 11 bases between. This CDR3 contains 15 residues. Germline loops: CDR1 MGHRA, CDR2 YSYEKL. In nucleotides, the CDR3 is TGCGCCAGCAGCCCAAGATACGTAAGCACAGATACGCAGTATTTT. It encodes CASSPRYVSTDTQYF.

Of note for this clonotype: The junction departs from germline at one end; a sequencing error may be responsible. The gene calls are TRBV7-2 and TRBJ2-2, with a possible D match to TRBD2 (6 bases). This CDR3 comprises 15 residues. Germline lookup yields CDR1 SGHTA and CDR2 FQGNSA. CDR3 in DNA: TGTGCCAGCACCCCGCGGAGTGGGAACACCGGGGGGCTGTTTTTT. Translating gives CASTPRSGNTGGLFF. Complete variable domain (other parts from reference TRBV7-2 and TRBJ2-2): GAGVSQSPSNKVTEKGKDVELRCDPISGHTALYWYRQSLGQGLEFLIYFQGNSAPDKSGLPSDRFSAERTGGSVSTLTIQRTQQEDSAVYLCASTPRSGNTGGLFFGEGSRLTVL.

The rearrangement joins TRBV4-2 to TRBJ1-6; D is uncertain. Germline V gene sequence: CDR1 LGHNA, CDR2 YNFKEQ. V lost 0 bases and J lost 3, with 12 bases in between. This CDR3 is 17 amino acids long. CDR3 amino acids: CASSQDYTTGYNSPLHF. CDR3 sequence (DNA): TGTGCCAGCAGCCAAGATTACACCACCGGCTATAATTCACCCCTCCACTTT.

In this sample, this clonotype turned up many times. This CDR3 reads CASSLGQGSDTQYF. The CDR3 DNA follows: TGTGCCAGCAGTTTAGGGCAGGGGTCAGATACGCAGTATTTT. The gene calls are TRBV28 and TRBJ2-3, with a weak D call TRBD1 (6 bases). The CDR3 consists of 14 residues. Trimming removed 2 bases at V and 4 bases at J, with 10 bases between. Germline V lookup: CDR1 MDHEN, CDR2 SYDVKM.